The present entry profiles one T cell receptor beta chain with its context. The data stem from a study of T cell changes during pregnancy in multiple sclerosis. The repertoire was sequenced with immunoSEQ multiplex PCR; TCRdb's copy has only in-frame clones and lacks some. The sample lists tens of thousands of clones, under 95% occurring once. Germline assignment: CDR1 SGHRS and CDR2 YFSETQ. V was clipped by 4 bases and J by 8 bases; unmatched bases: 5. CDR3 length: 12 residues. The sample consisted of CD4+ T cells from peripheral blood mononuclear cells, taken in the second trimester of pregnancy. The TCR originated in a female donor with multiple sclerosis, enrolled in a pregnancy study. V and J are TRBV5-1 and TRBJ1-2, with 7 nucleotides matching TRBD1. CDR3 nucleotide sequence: TGCGCCAGCAGCGGGGGACAGCGGGGCTACACCTTC. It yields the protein CASSGGQRGYTF.